The 2 T cell receptor beta chains listed next were all sequenced from one sample in a study of identifying expanded T cells in peripheral blood. Method: immunoSEQ multiplex PCR; TCRdb's copy keeps in-frame clones and lacks some. This table has around 90,000 clones, about nine tenths appearing once. The sample comprised blood. These receptors were taken from a person aged 18 to 75 in good health.

V and J are TRBV7-7 and TRBJ2-5; TRBD1 matches at 8 bases. J lost 9 bases, V lost 2 bases, and 8 bases had no gene match. The germline V gene encodes CDR1 SSHAT and CDR2 FNYEAQ (reference sequence). The length of the CDR3 is 14 residues. The DNA for the CDR3 is TGTGCCAGCAGCTTAAAGACAGGGGAGCAGGCCCAGTACTTC. This codes for CASSLKTGEQAQYF.

In its sample, this clone was seen a few times. The chain recombines TRBV6-1 with TRBJ1-1; no firm D call. Trimming took 2 bases from V and 1 from J, leaving 11 bases between them. The CDR3 consists of 15 residues. CDR1 and CDR2 (germline): MNHNS, SASEGT. The CDR3 nucleotides are TGTGCCAGCAGTGAAATCAACTGGGGGAACACTGAAGCTTTCTTT. Its translation is CASSEINWGNTEAFF.